These T cell receptor beta chains were read from a single sample in a study of Ad26.COV2.S vaccination and SARS-CoV-2 variants. The repertoire was sequenced with immunoSEQ multiplex PCR; TCRdb's copy has only in-frame clones and lacks some. This table has about 400,000 clones, 70% to 90% appearing once. The sequencing used peripheral blood, collected in a trial of Ad26.COV2.S vaccine versus placebo. These receptors were obtained from a person aged 18-60 years who received the Ad26.COV2.S COVID-19 vaccine or a placebo. Both conserved end residues are part of each CDR3. D genes are given only for firm matches. A clone size is listed for some rows: how often the clone was seen (once, few, many), or a class if it is expanded.

CDR3 DNA | CDR3 protein | CDR3 length | D gene | J gene | V gene | clone size
TGTGCCAGCAGCCCCCAACGCGAGCAGTACTTC | CASSPQREQYF | 11 | - | TRBJ2-7 | TRBV7-8 | once
TGTGCCAGCAGCTTAAGGCCTTCTCGGGACAGCCAATTT | CASSLRPSRDSQF | 13 | TRBD1 | TRBJ2-3 | TRBV7-2 | -
TGTGCCAGCAGTGAGGTCCCCAACACCGGGGAGCTGTTTTTT | CASSEVPNTGELFF | 14 | - | TRBJ2-2 | TRBV6-1 | -
TGTGCCAGCAGTGACAGGATCCTACCTAACTATGGCTACACCTTC | CASSDRILPNYGYTF | 15 | - | TRBJ1-2 | TRBV7-9 | -
TGTGCCAGCAGCTTAGCAGAACAGGGTTATTATCTCAATGAGCAGTTCTTC | CASSLAEQGYYLNEQFF | 17 | - | TRBJ2-1 | TRBV11-2 | -
TGTGCCAGCAGTTCAGGACAGCACCAGCCCCAGCATTTT | CASSSGQHQPQHF | 13 | - | TRBJ1-5 | TRBV12-3/TRBV12-4 | -
TGTGCCAGCAGTTTATCGTTGAGGGAGGGGGCGGCCTATGGCTACACCTTC | CASSLSLREGAAYGYTF | 17 | TRBD1 | TRBJ1-2 | TRBV27 | -
TGTGCCAGCAGTTTAAACATTGAGACCCAGTACTTC | CASSLNIETQYF | 12 | - | TRBJ2-5 | TRBV12-3/TRBV12-4 | once
TGTGCCAGCTCACCTTTATTGGACTGGAGACAAGAGACCCAGTACTTC | CASSPLLDWRQETQYF | 16 | - | TRBJ2-5 | TRBV18 | once
TGTGCCAGTAAGAAAATGGACAGGGGTGATAATTCACCCCTCCACTTT | CASKKMDRGDNSPLHF | 16 | TRBD1 | TRBJ1-6 | TRBV19 | -
TGTGCCAGCAGCTCCACTTTTAGTCAGCCCCAGCATTTT | CASSSTFSQPQHF | 13 | - | TRBJ1-5 | TRBV7-2 | few
TGTGCTTTGGACAGGGGAAACACTGAAGCTTTCTTT | CALDRGNTEAFF | 12 | TRBD1 | TRBJ1-1 | TRBV6-5 | -
TGTGCCAGCAGCTTGGCAGTAGCGGTTAGCACAGATACGCAGTATTTT | CASSLAVAVSTDTQYF | 16 | - | TRBJ2-3 | TRBV5-6 | -
TGTGCCAGCAGTGAGGACAGGAAAGACACTGAAGCTTTCTTT | CASSEDRKDTEAFF | 14 | TRBD1 | TRBJ1-1 | TRBV28 | once
TGTGCCACCAGTGATTCCTCCTACAATGAGCAGTTCTTC | CATSDSSYNEQFF | 13 | - | TRBJ2-1 | TRBV24-1 | -
TGTGCCAGCTCACCACCTTTAAGGACTGAAAAGAAAGAGACCCAGTACTTC | CASSPPLRTEKKETQYF | 17 | - | TRBJ2-5 | TRBV18 | -
TGTGCCAGCAGGGACACGACCTTTTTTATGAACACTGAAGCTTTCTTT | CASRDTTFFMNTEAFF | 16 | - | TRBJ1-1 | TRBV6-6 | -
TGTGCCAGCAGCCTTACACCTGTGGATACGCAGTATTTT | CASSLTPVDTQYF | 13 | - | TRBJ2-3 | TRBV6-5 | -
TGTGCCAGCAGTCTAGCGGGTTCTAGCACAGATACGCAGTATTTT | CASSLAGSSTDTQYF | 15 | TRBD2 | TRBJ2-3 | TRBV6-5 | -
TGTGCCAGCAGTTATAGTGAGGGGATGACGGGACGGTCCTACGAGCAGTACTTC | CASSYSEGMTGRSYEQYF | 18 | - | TRBJ2-7 | TRBV6-9 | -
TGTGCCAGCAGCTTGAGAGAGACCCAGTACTTC | CASSLRETQYF | 11 | - | TRBJ2-5 | TRBV5-4 | -
TGTGCCAGCAGTTACCCTAATTTGGCGGGGGCCGGGGAGCTGTTTTTT | CASSYPNLAGAGELFF | 16 | TRBD2 | TRBJ2-2 | TRBV6-2/TRBV6-3 | -
TGTGCCACCAGCAGAGAAGGGACTAGCGGGAGCACAGATACGCAGTATTTT | CATSREGTSGSTDTQYF | 17 | TRBD2 | TRBJ2-3 | TRBV15 | -
TGTGCCAGCAGTTTAACAGGGGGCATTTACGAGCAGTACTTC | CASSLTGGIYEQYF | 14 | TRBD1 | TRBJ2-7 | TRBV6-5 | -